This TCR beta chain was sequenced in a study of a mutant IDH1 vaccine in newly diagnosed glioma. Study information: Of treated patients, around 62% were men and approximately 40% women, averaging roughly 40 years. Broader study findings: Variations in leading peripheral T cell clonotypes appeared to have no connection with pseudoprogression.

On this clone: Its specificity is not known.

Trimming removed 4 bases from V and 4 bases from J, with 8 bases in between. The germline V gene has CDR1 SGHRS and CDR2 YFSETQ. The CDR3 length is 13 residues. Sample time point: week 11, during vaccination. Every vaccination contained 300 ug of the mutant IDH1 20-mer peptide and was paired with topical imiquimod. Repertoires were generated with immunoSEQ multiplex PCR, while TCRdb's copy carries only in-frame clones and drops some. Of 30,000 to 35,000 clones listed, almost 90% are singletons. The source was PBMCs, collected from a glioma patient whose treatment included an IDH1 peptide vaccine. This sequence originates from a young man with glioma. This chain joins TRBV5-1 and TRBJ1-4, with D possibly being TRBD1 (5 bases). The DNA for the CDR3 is TGCGCCAGCAGCATAGACAGTAATGAAAAACTGTTTTTT. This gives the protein CASSIDSNEKLFF.